This T cell receptor beta chain is drawn from a study of OX40 agonist ivuxolimab in advanced cancers. The CDR3 sequence is 15 residues long. Germline assignment: CDR1 SGHTA and CDR2 FQGNSA. V gave up 3 bases and J gave up 10 bases, with 18 bases separating them. The method was immunoSEQ multiplex PCR; TCRdb's version includes in-frame clones alone and lacks a portion of them. The sample shows over 60,000 clones, 75% to 90% of them seen only once. Source: CD4+ or CD8+ T cells sorted from blood, taken in a trial of the OX40 agonist ivuxolimab. This receptor was obtained from an adult with an advanced solid tumor such as melanoma, head and neck, liver or kidney cancer. J is TRBJ1-4 and V is TRBV7-2; D is unclear. In nucleotides, the CDR3 is TGTGCCAGCAGCTTCCGGACGGTCGGTATTCCAAAACTGTTTTTT. Translating gives CASSFRTVGIPKLFF. The complete variable domain, with remaining parts taken from reference TRBV7-2 and TRBJ1-4, reads GAGVSQSPSNKVTEKGKDVELRCDPISGHTALYWYRQSLGQGLEFLIYFQGNSAPDKSGLPSDRFSAERTGGSVSTLTIQRTQQEDSAVYLCASSFRTVGIPKLFFGSGTQLSVL.